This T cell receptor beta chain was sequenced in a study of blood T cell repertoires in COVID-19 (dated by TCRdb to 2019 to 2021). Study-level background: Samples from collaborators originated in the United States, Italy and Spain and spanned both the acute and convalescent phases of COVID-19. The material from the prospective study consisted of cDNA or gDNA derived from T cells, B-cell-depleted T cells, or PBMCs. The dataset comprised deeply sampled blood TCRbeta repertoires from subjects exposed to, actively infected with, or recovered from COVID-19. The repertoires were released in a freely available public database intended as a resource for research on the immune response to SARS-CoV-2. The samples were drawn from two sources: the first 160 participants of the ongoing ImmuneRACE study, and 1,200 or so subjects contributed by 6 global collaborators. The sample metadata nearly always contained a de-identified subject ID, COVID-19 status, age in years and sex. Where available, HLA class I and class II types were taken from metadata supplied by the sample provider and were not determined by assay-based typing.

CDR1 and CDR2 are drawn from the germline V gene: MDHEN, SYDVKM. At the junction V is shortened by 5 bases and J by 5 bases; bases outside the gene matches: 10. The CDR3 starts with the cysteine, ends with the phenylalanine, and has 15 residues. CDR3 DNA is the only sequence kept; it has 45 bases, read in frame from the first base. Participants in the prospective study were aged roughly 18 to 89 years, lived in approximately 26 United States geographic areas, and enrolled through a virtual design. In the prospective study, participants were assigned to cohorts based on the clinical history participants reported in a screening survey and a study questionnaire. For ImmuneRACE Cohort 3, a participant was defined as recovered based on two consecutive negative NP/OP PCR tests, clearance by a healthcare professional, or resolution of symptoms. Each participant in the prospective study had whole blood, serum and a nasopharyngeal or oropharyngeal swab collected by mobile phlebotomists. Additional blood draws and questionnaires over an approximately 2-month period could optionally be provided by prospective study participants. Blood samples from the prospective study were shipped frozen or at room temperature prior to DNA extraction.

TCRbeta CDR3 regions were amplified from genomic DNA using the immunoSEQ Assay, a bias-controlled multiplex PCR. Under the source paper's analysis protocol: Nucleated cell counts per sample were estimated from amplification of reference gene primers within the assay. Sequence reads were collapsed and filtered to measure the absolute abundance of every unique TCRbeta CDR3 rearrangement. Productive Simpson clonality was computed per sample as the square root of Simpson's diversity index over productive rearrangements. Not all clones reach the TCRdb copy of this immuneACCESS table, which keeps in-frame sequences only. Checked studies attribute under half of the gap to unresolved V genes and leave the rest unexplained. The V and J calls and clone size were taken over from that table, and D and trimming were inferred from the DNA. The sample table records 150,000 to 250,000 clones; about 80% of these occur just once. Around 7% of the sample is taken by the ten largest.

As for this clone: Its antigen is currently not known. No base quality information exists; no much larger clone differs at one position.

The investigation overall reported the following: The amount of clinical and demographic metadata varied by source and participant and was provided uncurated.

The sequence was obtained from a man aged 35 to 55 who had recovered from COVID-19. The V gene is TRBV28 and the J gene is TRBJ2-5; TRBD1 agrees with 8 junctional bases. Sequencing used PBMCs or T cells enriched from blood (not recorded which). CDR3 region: CASSRIGQGQETQYF. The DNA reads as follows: TGTGCCAGCAGTCGCATAGGACAGGGCCAGGAGACCCAGTACTTC.